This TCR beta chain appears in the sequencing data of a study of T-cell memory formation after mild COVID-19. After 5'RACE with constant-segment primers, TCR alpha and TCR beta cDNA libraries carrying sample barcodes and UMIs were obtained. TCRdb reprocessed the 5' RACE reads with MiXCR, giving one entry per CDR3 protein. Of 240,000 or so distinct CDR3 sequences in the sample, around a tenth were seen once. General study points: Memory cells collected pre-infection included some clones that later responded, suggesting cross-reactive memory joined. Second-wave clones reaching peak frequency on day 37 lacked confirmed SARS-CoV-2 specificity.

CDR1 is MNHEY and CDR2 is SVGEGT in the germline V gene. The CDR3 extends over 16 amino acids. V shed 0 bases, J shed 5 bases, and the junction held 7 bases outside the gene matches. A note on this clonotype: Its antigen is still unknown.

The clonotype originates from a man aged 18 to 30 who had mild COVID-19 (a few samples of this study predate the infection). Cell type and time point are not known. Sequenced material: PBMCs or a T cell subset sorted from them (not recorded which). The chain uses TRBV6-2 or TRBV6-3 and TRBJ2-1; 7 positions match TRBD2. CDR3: CASSYSILAVDNEQFF. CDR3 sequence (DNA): TGTGCCAGCAGTTACTCAATCCTAGCGGTTGACAATGAGCAGTTCTTC.